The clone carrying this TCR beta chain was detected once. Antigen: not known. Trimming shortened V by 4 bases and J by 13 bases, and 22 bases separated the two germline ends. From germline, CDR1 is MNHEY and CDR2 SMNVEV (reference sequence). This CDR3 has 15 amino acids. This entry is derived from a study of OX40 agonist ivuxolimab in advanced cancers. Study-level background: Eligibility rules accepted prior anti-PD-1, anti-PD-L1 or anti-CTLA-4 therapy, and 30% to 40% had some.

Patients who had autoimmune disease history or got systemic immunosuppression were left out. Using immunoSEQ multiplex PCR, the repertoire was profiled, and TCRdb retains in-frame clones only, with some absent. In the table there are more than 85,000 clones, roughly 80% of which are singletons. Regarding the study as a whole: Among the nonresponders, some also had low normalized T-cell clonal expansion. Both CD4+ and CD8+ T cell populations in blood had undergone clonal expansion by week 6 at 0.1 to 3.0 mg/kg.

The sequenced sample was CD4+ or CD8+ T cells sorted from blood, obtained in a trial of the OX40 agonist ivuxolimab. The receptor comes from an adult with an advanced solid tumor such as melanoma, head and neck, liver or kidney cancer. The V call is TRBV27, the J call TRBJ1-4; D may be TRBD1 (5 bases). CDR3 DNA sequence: TGTGCCAGCAGTTCATCTCACAGGTTACCGGAGCGACTGTTTTTT. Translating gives CASSSSHRLPERLFF.